This TCR beta chain was retrieved from a study of radiation and T cells in renal cell carcinoma. At the level of the study: Nephrectomy followed 15 Gy stereotactic body radiation by 4 weeks.

Assay: immunoSEQ multiplex PCR; the TCRdb copy retains only in-frame clones and omits some. The sample includes 130,000 to 150,000 clones, about nine tenths of them seen just once. Study outcomes and limitations: No pretreatment tumor biopsies were available for baseline clonotypes. In blood, top tumor clones expanded by 2 weeks, shrinking by 4.

Time point noted: baseline pretreatment blood. Sample treatment: 15 Gy SBRT to primary tumor, nephrectomy 4 weeks later. In regard to this clone: Its antigen is not identified.

Sequenced here: blood, sampled from a patient whose treatment included radiotherapy and nephrectomy. The TCR sequence derives from a woman between 65 and 79 years old with renal cell carcinoma.

The CDR3 reads CAWSPSHTEAFF. CDR3 sequence (DNA): TGTGCCTGGAGTCCCAGTCACACTGAAGCTTTCTTT. The chain employs TRBV30 and TRBJ1-1; D not resolved. The CDR3 runs 12 residues. V lost 2 bases to trimming and J lost 3 bases, with 7 bases between them. CDR1 is GTSNPN, CDR2 SVGIG, per germline (reference sequence).